In terms of frequency, the clone carrying this TCR beta chain is medium-sized (0.01 to 0.1%). The data originate from a study of cytomegalovirus exposure and HLA in healthy donors. This CDR3 has 18 amino acids. Researchers ran the PCR with 60 Vbeta and 13 Jbeta primers. The method was immunoSEQ multiplex PCR; TCRdb's version includes in-frame clones alone and lacks a portion of them. The repertoire table contains more than 55,000 clones. This receptor was taken from a woman aged 40 to 55 in good health and CMV-seropositive. Source material: PBMCs. The chain links TRBV21-1 to TRBJ1-5; TRBD1, the table's D call, was not compared with the DNA. TRBV21-1 is a pseudogene locus. This chain's CDR3 is CASSKENSAGDSNQPQHF. The CDR3, as DNA: TGTGCCAGCAGCAAAGAAAATTCGGCAGGGGATAGCAATCAGCCCCAGCATTTT.